These T cell receptor beta chains were read from a single sample in a study of cytotoxic CD8 clonotypes in ibrutinib-treated CLL. TCRdb's table, derived via immunoSEQ multiplex PCR, lists solely in-frame clones and lacks some. There are about 85,000 clones in the sample; 70% to 80% occur only once, and more than 4.5% lies in the top ten. Sequencing used PBMCs, obtained after 12 months of ibrutinib treatment. These receptors all stem from a human donor with chronic lymphocytic leukemia. Each CDR3 is given with its conserved first and last residue. Fields, in order: V gene, clone size, D gene, J gene, CDR3 protein, CDR3 DNA. D genes are given only for firm matches. Expanded clones get a size class; other rows say once, few or many, or leave the size out.

v_gene: TRBV18
abundance: .
d_gene: .
j_gene: TRBJ1-5
CDR3aa: CASSPRGRQPQHF
CDR3nt: TGTGCCAGCTCACCCCGGGGGCGTCAGCCCCAGCATTTT

v_gene: TRBV5-1
abundance: .
d_gene: .
j_gene: TRBJ1-6
CDR3aa: CASSPDGNSPLHF
CDR3nt: TGCGCCAGCAGCCCGGACGGGAATTCACCCCTCCACTTT

v_gene: TRBV2
abundance: .
d_gene: .
j_gene: TRBJ2-3
CDR3aa: CASRGRRSTDTQYF
CDR3nt: TGTGCCAGCAGGGGGCGGAGAAGCACAGATACGCAGTATTTT

v_gene: TRBV7-9
abundance: .
d_gene: .
j_gene: TRBJ2-2
CDR3aa: CASSFSGASRGTGELFF
CDR3nt: TGTGCCAGCAGCTTCAGTGGCGCGAGCCGGGGGACCGGGGAGCTGTTTTTT

v_gene: TRBV5-6
abundance: .
d_gene: TRBD1
j_gene: TRBJ1-6
CDR3aa: CASSLWGQGNSPLHF
CDR3nt: TGTGCCAGCAGCTTGTGGGGACAGGGCAATTCACCCCTCCACTTT

v_gene: TRBV11-2
abundance: medium-sized
d_gene: .
j_gene: TRBJ1-2
CDR3aa: CASSLDGSGYTF
CDR3nt: TGTGCCAGCAGCTTAGATGGGTCTGGCTACACCTTC

v_gene: TRBV7-2
abundance: .
d_gene: .
j_gene: TRBJ2-7
CDR3aa: CASSPRDEQYF
CDR3nt: TGTGCCAGCAGCCCCAGGGACGAGCAGTACTTC

v_gene: TRBV5-6
abundance: .
d_gene: .
j_gene: TRBJ2-7
CDR3aa: CASSSRPRQPSYEQYF
CDR3nt: TGTGCCAGCAGCTCGAGGCCCCGGCAACCCTCCTACGAGCAGTACTTC

v_gene: TRBV19
abundance: once
d_gene: .
j_gene: TRBJ1-5
CDR3aa: CASKQSTGSNQPQHF
CDR3nt: TGTGCCAGTAAGCAATCGACGGGCAGCAATCAGCCCCAGCATTTT

v_gene: TRBV30
abundance: few
d_gene: .
j_gene: TRBJ1-6
CDR3aa: CAGQWAVGENSPLHF
CDR3nt: TGTGCCGGCCAATGGGCCGTGGGGGAAAATTCACCCCTCCACTTT

v_gene: TRBV29-1
abundance: .
d_gene: .
j_gene: TRBJ2-5
CDR3aa: CSARTAQETQYF
CDR3nt: TGCAGCGCTCGGACAGCCCAAGAGACCCAGTACTTC

v_gene: TRBV10-2
abundance: .
d_gene: TRBD2
j_gene: TRBJ2-7
CDR3aa: CATGGGPYEQYF
CDR3nt: TGCGCCACCGGCGGGGGACCCTACGAGCAGTACTTC

v_gene: TRBV28
abundance: .
d_gene: .
j_gene: TRBJ1-1
CDR3aa: CASPGRNTEAFF
CDR3nt: TGTGCCAGCCCCGGAAGGAACACTGAAGCTTTCTTT

v_gene: TRBV11-2
abundance: .
d_gene: .
j_gene: TRBJ2-7
CDR3aa: CASSRLDSYEQYF
CDR3nt: TGTGCCAGCAGCCGACTGGACTCCTACGAGCAGTACTTC

v_gene: TRBV7-9
abundance: .
d_gene: TRBD1
j_gene: TRBJ1-2
CDR3aa: CASSLEGDRAYGYTF
CDR3nt: TGTGCCAGCAGCTTAGAGGGGGACAGGGCCTATGGCTACACCTTC

v_gene: TRBV7-6
abundance: .
d_gene: .
j_gene: TRBJ2-2
CDR3aa: CASSPTQGSGGELFF
CDR3nt: TGTGCCAGCAGCCCGACCCAGGGTTCAGGTGGGGAGCTGTTTTTT

v_gene: TRBV19
abundance: .
d_gene: .
j_gene: TRBJ1-6
CDR3aa: CASSPRGGSPLHF
CDR3nt: TGTGCCAGTAGTCCCCGGGGGGGTTCACCCCTCCACTTT

v_gene: TRBV21-1
abundance: .
d_gene: .
j_gene: TRBJ1-5
CDR3aa: CASSAGQGTNQPQHF
CDR3nt: TGTGCCAGCAGCGCGGGACAGGGGACCAATCAGCCCCAGCATTTT

v_gene: TRBV4-3
abundance: .
d_gene: .
j_gene: TRBJ1-3
CDR3aa: CASSQERGNTIYF
CDR3nt: TGCGCCAGCAGCCAAGAGCGGGGGAACACCATATATTTT

v_gene: TRBV20-1
abundance: .
d_gene: .
j_gene: TRBJ2-7
CDR3aa: CSAPTENEQYF
CDR3nt: TGCAGTGCGCCGACAGAAAACGAGCAGTACTTC

v_gene: TRBV7-2
abundance: .
d_gene: .
j_gene: TRBJ1-6
CDR3aa: CASSPAAALESPLHF
CDR3nt: TGTGCCAGCAGCCCAGCGGCGGCCTTAGAGTCACCCCTCCACTTT

v_gene: TRBV6-1
abundance: .
d_gene: .
j_gene: TRBJ2-7
CDR3aa: CASSPTYEQYF
CDR3nt: TGTGCCAGCAGTCCCACCTACGAGCAGTACTTC

v_gene: TRBV10-3
abundance: .
d_gene: .
j_gene: TRBJ2-5
CDR3aa: CAIGGQETQYF
CDR3nt: TGTGCCATCGGGGGGCAGGAGACCCAGTACTTC

v_gene: TRBV28
abundance: .
d_gene: .
j_gene: TRBJ1-2
CDR3aa: CASSLSGQRYGYTF
CDR3nt: TGTGCCAGCAGTTTATCCGGACAGCGCTATGGCTACACCTTC

v_gene: TRBV27
abundance: .
d_gene: TRBD2
j_gene: TRBJ2-4
CDR3aa: CASSPGLGENIQYF
CDR3nt: TGTGCCAGCAGCCCGGGACTAGGGGAAAACATTCAGTACTTC

v_gene: TRBV6-5
abundance: .
d_gene: .
j_gene: TRBJ2-5
CDR3aa: CASLSEETQYF
CDR3nt: TGTGCCAGCTTGTCGGAAGAGACCCAGTACTTC

v_gene: TRBV7-2
abundance: .
d_gene: .
j_gene: TRBJ2-3
CDR3aa: CASSWAGTHGTDTQYF
CDR3nt: TGTGCCAGCAGCTGGGCGGGGACCCACGGCACAGATACGCAGTATTTT

v_gene: TRBV18
abundance: .
d_gene: .
j_gene: TRBJ2-7
CDR3aa: CASSPRGYEQYF
CDR3nt: TGTGCCAGCTCGCCGAGGGGCTACGAGCAGTACTTC